The 20 T cell receptor beta chains in this list originate from one sample, sequenced in a study of T cells in Graves' hyperthyroidism and ophthalmopathy (dated 2019 in TCRdb). Receptor amplification or capture employed multiplex PCR. The reads were generated on an Illumina HiSeq 2000. The TCR beta CDR3 regions were amplified from RNA transcripts. The TCR CDR3 was subjected to a first round of RT-PCR using the HTBI primer set and the Qiagen OneStep RT-PCR kit. The public sequencing data were trimmed at Q25 with fastp and processed into clonotypes with MiXCR by TCRdb, which kept only in-frame beta chains. Each record represents a unique CDR3 protein, reported with the most common genes and DNA among its rows. This sample is represented by 660,000 or so distinct CDR3 sequences; roughly 46% of them were singletons. The top ten clonotypes cover under 8.5% of the sample. Source material: peripheral blood or thyroid tissue (not recorded which). Receptor source: an adult man with Graves' disease, either hyperthyroidism or ophthalmopathy (not recorded which).

Of note for this clonotype: Relative to the germline gene, one junction end is altered; a read error may explain this. V is TRBV2 and J is TRBJ1-5; 9 bases agree with TRBD1. CDR1 and CDR2 from the germline V gene are SNHLY and FYNNEI. CDR3 length: 15 amino acids. CDR3 amino acids: CASSEDRGYEQPRHF. DNA for the CDR3: TGTGCCAGCAGTGAGGACAGGGGCTACGAGCAGCCCCGGCATTTT.

This clonotype was seen a single time. Relative to the germline gene, one junction end is altered; a read error may explain this. V and J are TRBV6-1 and TRBJ1-6; D is perhaps TRBD1 (5 bases). The CDR3 is made up of 14 amino acids. Germline CDR1 MNHNS, CDR2 SASEGT. CDR3 coding DNA: TGTGCCATCAGTGCGGGACCTCGGAATTCACCCCTCCACTTT. Translated: CAISAGPRNSPLHF.

This clonotype was detected only a few times. V usage is TRBV5-1 and J usage is TRBJ2-2; no clear D gene. Trimming took off 0 bases at V and 7 bases at J, with 7 bases between the two ends. Germline CDR1 SGHRS, CDR2 YFSETQ. This CDR3 is built from 13 residues. CDR3 DNA: TGCGCCAGCAGCTTGGATGGCGGCGGGGAGCTGTTTTTT. Amino acids: CASSLDGGGELFF.

This sequence joins TRBV6-5 and TRBJ2-7; D call uncertain. Per germline, CDR1 MNHEY and CDR2 SVGAGI. V lost 2 bases to trimming and J lost 12 bases, with 14 bases between them. The CDR3 consists of 12 residues. The CDR3 DNA sequence: TGTGCCAGCAGTTACGGTGTGTGGGGAACGTACTTC. This translates into CASSYGVWGTYF.

This clonotype was counted between two and nine times. The gene calls are TRBV25-1 and TRBJ1-1; the D gene is possibly TRBD1 (5 bases). The germline V gene has CDR1 MGHDK and CDR2 SYGVNS. This CDR3 spans 11 amino acids. CDR3 nucleotide sequence: TGTGCTGCTCCGGGACTGACGGTAGCTTTCTTT. Translating gives CAAPGLTVAFF.

This clonotype has a handful of counts. The chain combines TRBV2 with TRBJ1-5, with TRBD1 as a possible D gene (6 bases). Germline V gene data show CDR1 as SNHLY and CDR2 as FYNNEI. V lost 6 bases and J lost 0, with 12 bases in between. This CDR3 spans 15 amino acids. CDR3 amino acids: CASRDSPYSNQPQHF. The CDR3 DNA reads TGTGCCAGCAGGGACAGCCCCTATAGCAATCAGCCCCAGCATTTT.

At least ten counts were recorded for this clonotype. The rearrangement joins TRBV24-1 to TRBJ2-5; TRBD2 aligns across 14 bases. This CDR3 has 16 amino acids. V was pared by 4 bases and J by 5 bases, with 5 bases of the junction left unmatched. Germline CDR1 and CDR2: KGHDR and SFDVKD. The CDR3 is CATSDPGLAGEETQYF. The CDR3 DNA reads TGTGCCACCAGTGACCCGGGACTAGCGGGAGAGGAGACCCAGTACTTC.

This chain uses TRBV6-5 with TRBJ1-1; D ambiguous. Trimming cost V 6 bases and J 3 bases, with 8 bases left between them. The CDR3 covers 12 residues. The germline CDR1 and CDR2 sequences are MNHEY and SVGAGI. Written as DNA, the CDR3 is TGTGCCAGCAGCCTCGAAGACACTGAAGCTTTCTTT. Its translation: CASSLEDTEAFF.

The sample holds a few counts of this clonotype. The gene calls are TRBV6-5 and TRBJ1-1; 8 bases map to TRBD1. The length of the CDR3 is 14 residues. Germline V CDR1 and CDR2: MNHEY, SVGAGI. V shed 6 bases and J 6 bases; nucleotides not matched to a gene: 9. The CDR3 reads CASRVTGGIAEAFF. For the CDR3, the DNA is TGTGCCAGCAGGGTTACAGGGGGTATCGCTGAAGCTTTCTTT.

In this sample, this clonotype turned up many times. V is TRBV15 and J is TRBJ2-5, with D possibly TRBD2 on 6 matching bases. V dropped 0 bases and J dropped 5 bases, with 10 bases sitting between them. The CDR3 sequence is 14 residues long. Germline CDR1 is LNHNV and CDR2 is YYDKDF (reference sequence). The CDR3 sequence is CATSRDRRGETQYF. The CDR3 DNA is TGTGCCACCAGCAGAGACCGCCGGGGGGAGACCCAGTACTTC. Using reference TRBV15 and TRBJ2-5 for the parts outside the CDR3, the full variable domain is DAMVIQNPRYQVTQFGKPVTLSCSQTLNHNVMYWYQQKSSQAPKLLFHYYDKDFNNEADTPDNFQSRRPNTSFCFLDIRSPGLGDTAMYLCATSRDRRGETQYFGPGTRLLVL.

The V and J genes are TRBV6-6 and TRBJ1-2; D is unclear. The CDR3 runs 16 residues. Trimming pared 6 bases from V and 0 bases from J, leaving 17 bases between. Germline V CDR1 and CDR2: MNHNY, SVGAGI (reference sequence). Here the CDR3 reads CASRAGRLLSNYGYTF. The CDR3 region has the DNA TGTGCCAGCAGGGCGGGCCGCCTGCTTTCTAACTATGGCTACACCTTC.

The chain is built from TRBV5-4 and TRBJ1-2; the D is unclear. Looked up from germline, CDR1 is SGHNT and CDR2 is YYREEE (reference sequence). This CDR3 is built from 15 residues. Deletions cut 0 bases from V and 3 bases from J, with 12 bases between. The CDR3 DNA follows: TGTGCCAGCAGCTTGGAGATGGGGATGGACTATGGCTACACCTTC. Translated, it gives CASSLEMGMDYGYTF.

The genes are TRBV6-5 and TRBJ2-7; a weak D match, TRBD1 (6 bases). V lost 6 bases, J lost 3 bases, and 12 bases lay in between. The CDR3 extends over 13 amino acids. The V gene's germline CDR1 is MNHEY and CDR2 SVGAGI. The chain's CDR3 is CASSPGHYYEQYF. In DNA, the CDR3 is TGTGCCAGCAGCCCGGGACACTACTACGAGCAGTACTTC.

This clonotype was detected ten times or more. The CDR3 reads CASSSGLDTIYF. In DNA, the CDR3 is TGTGCCAGCAGTTCTGGGTTGGACACCATATATTTT. The genes are TRBV12-3 or TRBV12-4 and TRBJ1-3; D not resolved. The CDR3 has 12 amino acids. Trimming shortened V by 4 bases and J by 8 bases, and 9 bases separated the two germline ends.

As for this clonotype: An end of the junction does not agree with germline; a read error may underlie this. The V and J genes are TRBV19 and TRBJ2-7; the D is unclear. This CDR3 spans 12 amino acids. Germline lookup yields CDR1 LNHDA and CDR2 SQIVND (reference sequence). CDR3 bases: TGTACCTCGCCGGCAGCCTCCTACAAGCAGTACTTC. Protein product: CTSPAASYKQYF.

This clonotype appeared a single time. The chain couples TRBV15 to TRBJ1-1; TRBD1 aligns across 10 bases. The V gene's germline CDR1 is LNHNV and CDR2 YYDKDF (reference sequence). Losses at the gene ends were 4 bases for V and 8 bases for J; bases not matched to a gene: 10. This CDR3 has 15 amino acids. The CDR3 coding sequence is TGTGCCACCAGCACCGGACAGGGGGGCACCTTGGAAGCTTTCTTT. As protein: CATSTGQGGTLEAFF.

The chain links TRBV20-1 to TRBJ1-2; TRBD1 might be the D (6 bases). The germline V gene encodes CDR1 DFQATT and CDR2 SNEGSKA (reference sequence). This CDR3 is 13 amino acids long. Trimming stripped 3 bases from V and 7 bases from J, with 15 bases between. CDR3 DNA: TGCAGTGCTAGGGCGTCAGGGGTGGGTGGCTACACCTTC. Translated, it gives CSARASGVGGYTF.

V and J are TRBV6-5 and TRBJ2-7; 8 nucleotides line up with TRBD2. J gave up 3 bases and V 2 bases, and 3 bases lay outside the gene matches. The germline CDR1 and CDR2 sequences are MNHEY and SVGAGI. This CDR3 comprises 14 residues. The CDR3 region has the DNA TGTGCCAGCAGTTACACGGGAGGGGACTACGAGCAGTACTTC. It yields the protein CASSYTGGDYEQYF.

This sequence joins TRBV20-1 and TRBJ1-3, with D perhaps matching TRBD1 (6 bases). V lost 1 base to trimming and J lost 0 bases, with 16 bases between them. Germline loops: CDR1 DFQATT, CDR2 SNEGSKA (reference sequence). CDR3 length: 17 residues. CDR3 bases: TGCAGTGCTAGAGCTAGTTTTTCGACAGGCTCTGGAAACACCATATATTTT. This translates into CSARASFSTGSGNTIYF.

This clonotype is a singleton in its sample. This may come from a read error, since a much larger clone is one base off. The chain carries TRBV29-1 and TRBJ2-5; possible D gene TRBD1, 6 bases. Germline CDR1 and CDR2: SQVTM and ANQGSEA. This CDR3 comprises 13 residues. V dropped 8 bases and J dropped 2 bases, with 15 bases sitting between them. The CDR3 reads CSIATGTQETQYF. Written as DNA, the CDR3 is TGCAGCATTGCGACAGGAACTCAAGAGACCCAGTACTTC.